The rows below give T cell receptor beta chains drawn from one sample of a study of Ad26.COV2.S vaccination and SARS-CoV-2 variants. Profiling relied on immunoSEQ multiplex PCR, and the TCRdb table lists in-frame clones only, not all of them. The sample yields some 520,000 clones, around 88% seen once. The sample here was peripheral blood, taken in a trial of Ad26.COV2.S vaccine versus placebo. The receptors were sampled from a person between 18 and 60 years old who received the Ad26.COV2.S COVID-19 vaccine or a placebo. Both conserved end residues are part of each CDR3. The D gene is left open where the match is weak. Expanded clones get a size class; other rows say once, few or many, or leave the size out.

TRBV7-6	TRBJ2-5	-	-	CASSLVGMRISETQYF	TGTGCCAGCAGCTTAGTGGGGATGCGGATCTCAGAGACCCAGTACTTC
TRBV28	TRBJ2-3	TRBD2	-	CASSITSGRAYWQATDTQYF	TGTGCCAGCAGCATCACTAGCGGGAGGGCCTATTGGCAGGCCACAGATACGCAGTATTTT
TRBV9	TRBJ2-7	-	-	CASSVEGGPYEQYF	TGTGCCAGCAGCGTAGAAGGGGGGCCCTACGAGCAGTACTTC
TRBV20-1	TRBJ2-1	TRBD2	-	CSASWGGSAAEQFF	TGCAGTGCTAGTTGGGGCGGGAGCGCCGCTGAGCAGTTCTTC
TRBV9	TRBJ2-5	-	-	CASSPNIGTVQETQYF	TGTGCCAGCAGCCCAAATATCGGGACGGTCCAAGAGACCCAGTACTTC
TRBV20-1	TRBJ2-1	-	-	CSASHGISGNEQFF	TGCAGTGCTAGTCACGGGATAAGTGGCAATGAGCAGTTCTTC
TRBV7-6	TRBJ2-1	-	-	CASSLPGTANNEQFF	TGTGCCAGCAGCCTACCCGGGACTGCTAACAATGAGCAGTTCTTC
TRBV29-1	TRBJ2-5	-	-	CSVETGGSSQETQYF	TGCAGCGTTGAAACTGGGGGGAGCTCCCAAGAGACCCAGTACTTC
TRBV18	TRBJ2-2	-	-	CASSPRGLNTGELFF	TGTGCCAGCTCACCGCGTGGTCTGAACACCGGGGAGCTGTTTTTT
TRBV20-1	TRBJ1-1	TRBD1	-	CSASTGGREAFF	TGCAGTGCTAGTACAGGGGGCAGAGAAGCTTTCTTT
TRBV14	TRBJ1-2	-	-	CASSQDRGAVRYTF	TGTGCCAGCAGCCAAGACAGGGGCGCAGTACGCTACACCTTC
TRBV6-2/TRBV6-3	TRBJ2-7	-	-	CASSYSTVRTYEQYF	TGTGCCAGCAGTTACTCGACAGTCAGGACCTACGAGCAGTACTTC
TRBV7-2	TRBJ2-1	TRBD2	-	CASSLGVSGSSYNEQFF	TGTGCCAGCAGCTTAGGTGTGAGCGGGAGCTCCTACAATGAGCAGTTCTTC
TRBV9	TRBJ2-7	-	-	CASSEGPSAYEQYF	TGTGCCAGCAGCGAGGGTCCATCCGCCTACGAGCAGTACTTC
TRBV29-1	TRBJ2-7	-	-	CSGGGAYEQYF	TGCAGCGGCGGAGGGGCGTACGAGCAGTACTTC
TRBV28	TRBJ1-1	-	-	CASSLSGEAFF	TGTGCCAGCAGTTTATCTGGTGAAGCTTTCTTT
TRBV19	TRBJ2-1	-	-	CASSPFGGTGEQFF	TGTGCCAGTAGTCCCTTTGGGGGGACCGGTGAGCAGTTCTTC
TRBV28	TRBJ2-2	-	-	CASSRREHTGELFF	TGTGCCAGCAGCAGGAGGGAGCACACCGGGGAGCTGTTTTTT
TRBV6-5	TRBJ1-2	TRBD1	-	CASSSSGQVVGGYTF	TGTGCCAGCAGTTCATCTGGACAGGTAGTCGGTGGCTACACCTTC
TRBV11-2	TRBJ2-2	-	-	CASSQGTFANTGELFF	TGTGCCAGCAGTCAAGGGACGTTCGCGAACACCGGGGAGCTGTTTTTT
TRBV7-6	TRBJ1-2	TRBD1	-	CASSLGQGNYGYTF	TGTGCCAGCAGCTTAGGACAGGGGAACTATGGCTACACCTTC
TRBV19	TRBJ1-2	-	many	CASKYAAAYGYTF	TGTGCCAGCAAATATGCAGCCGCCTATGGCTACACCTTC
TRBV10-1	TRBJ1-1	-	-	CATPWGGITEAFF	TGCGCCACCCCGTGGGGAGGTATCACTGAAGCTTTCTTT
TRBV6-5	TRBJ2-1	-	-	CASRLNNEQFF	TGTGCCAGCAGATTAAACAATGAGCAGTTCTTC
TRBV10-3	TRBJ1-6	TRBD1	few	CAISVGGGQSPLHF	TGTGCCATCAGTGTTGGAGGGGGCCAATCACCCCTCCACTTT
TRBV7-2	TRBJ1-4	TRBD1	-	CASRRGDRTNEKLFF	TGTGCCAGCAGGCGTGGGGACAGAACAAATGAAAAACTGTTTTTT
TRBV9	TRBJ2-1	TRBD2	-	CASSGGGSSYNEQFF	TGTGCCAGCAGCGGAGGCGGGAGCTCCTACAATGAGCAGTTCTTC
TRBV7-8	TRBJ2-7	TRBD2	once	CASSPSLSRLARGSYEQYF	TGTGCCAGCAGCCCTTCCCTCTCAAGACTAGCGAGGGGCTCCTACGAGCAGTACTTC
TRBV28	TRBJ2-3	TRBD2	-	CASSRHWGTREPDTQYF	TGTGCCAGCAGTAGGCATTGGGGGACTAGAGAACCAGATACGCAGTATTTT
TRBV5-1	TRBJ1-3	-	-	CASSSTTGNTIYF	TGCGCCAGCAGCTCCACTACTGGAAACACCATATATTTT
TRBV9	TRBJ2-2	-	-	CASSVGGMNTGELFF	TGTGCCAGCAGCGTAGGGGGGATGAACACCGGGGAGCTGTTTTTT
TRBV27	TRBJ2-1	-	-	CASSSRRLTGSGSSYNEQFF	TGTGCCAGCAGTTCCCGGCGGTTGACAGGTAGCGGGTCTTCCTACAATGAGCAGTTCTTC
TRBV4-3	TRBJ2-1	-	-	CASSQGDNRGNNEQFF	TGCGCCAGCAGCCAAGGGGATAATCGTGGGAACAATGAGCAGTTCTTC